One and the same sample provided the 20 T cell receptor beta chains below, sequenced in a study of CD8 T cells in ankylosing spondylitis. TCRdb re-called the 5' RACE reads through MiXCR, storing one row per CDR3 protein. The sample holds hundreds of thousands of distinct CDR3 sequences, 32% seen once. Sequences were obtained from blood, either unsorted or a sorted T cell fraction (not recorded which). Source of these receptors: a male donor with ankylosing spondylitis or in good health (not recorded which).

The V gene is TRBV4-1, the J gene TRBJ1-2, with 7 bases aligning to TRBD1. Germline CDR1 is MGHRA and CDR2 is YSYEKL. V was pared by 4 bases and J by 12 bases, with 20 bases of the junction left unmatched. There are 16 residues in the CDR3. The CDR3 protein is CASSPLPGQMVMGHTF. Written as DNA, the CDR3 is TGCGCCAGCAGCCCGTTACCGGGACAGATGGTGATGGGCCACACCTTC.

The gene calls are TRBV9 and TRBJ2-7; perhaps TRBD2 as D (6 bases). The V gene lost 3 bases and the J gene lost 0 bases, with 19 bases spanning the gap. Looked up from germline, CDR1 is SGDLS and CDR2 is YYNGEE. The CDR3 length is 17 residues. The DNA for the CDR3 is TGTGCCAGCAGCGGGGGGGACGGTGGAGATTTCTCCTACGAGCAGTACTTC. This codes for CASSGGDGGDFSYEQYF.

This clonotype was counted between two and nine times. This chain links TRBV10-3 with TRBJ2-3, with TRBD2 identical over 9 bases. Germline CDR1 ENHRY, CDR2 SYGVKD. V was pared by 7 bases and J by 4 bases, with 15 bases of the junction left unmatched. The CDR3 length is 17 residues. The CDR3: CAIMRRGGQSGPDTQYF. CDR3 DNA: TGTGCCATCATGAGGCGGGGGGGCCAATCAGGGCCAGATACGCAGTATTTT.

The rearrangement links TRBV15 to TRBJ1-6; perhaps TRBD1 as D (6 bases). The CDR3 sequence is 15 residues long. V dropped 5 bases and J dropped 7 bases, with 15 bases sitting between them. Germline V gene data show CDR1 as LNHNV and CDR2 as YYDKDF (reference sequence). The CDR3 loop reads CATSRAPQGNSPLHF. In nucleotides, the CDR3 is TGTGCCACCAGCCGAGCCCCGCAGGGGAATTCACCCCTCCACTTT.

This clonotype was seen a handful of times. The V and J genes are TRBV29-1 and TRBJ1-3; 9 bases align to TRBD1. V lost 6 bases and J lost 3; bases outside the gene matches: 9. Germline assignment: CDR1 SQVTM and CDR2 ANQGSEA. The CDR3 contains 15 residues. In DNA form, the CDR3 reads TGCAGCGTCCCTGCCTGGGACAGGGATGGAAACACCATATATTTT. This codes for CSVPAWDRDGNTIYF.

V is TRBV5-1 and J is TRBJ2-7; D may be TRBD2 (6 bases). Per the germline V gene, CDR1 is SGHRS and CDR2 is YFSETQ. Trimming took off 5 bases at V and 2 bases at J, with 14 bases between the two ends. CDR3 length equals 14 residues. The CDR3 coding sequence is TGCGCCAGCAGAGCGGGCGGGGTAACCTACGAGCAGTACTTC. This sequence encodes CASRAGGVTYEQYF.

This clonotype was found many times. This chain uses TRBV29-1 with TRBJ1-2, with D unclear. The germline V gene encodes CDR1 SQVTM and CDR2 ANQGSEA. The CDR3 runs 12 residues. V lost 1 base and J 5 bases, leaving 8 bases between the germline ends. In DNA, the CDR3 is TGCAGCGTTGAAGGCCTAGGGTATGGCTACACCTTC. Amino acids: CSVEGLGYGYTF. The full variable domain, with the rest looked up from reference TRBV29-1 and TRBJ1-2, is SAVISQKPSRDICQRGTSLTIQCQVDSQVTMMFWYRQQPGQSLTLIATANQGSEATYESGFVIDKFPISRPNLTFSTLTVSNMSPEDSSIYLCSVEGLGYGYTFGSGTRLTVV.

V is TRBV6-5 and J is TRBJ1-1; D is unresolved. The CDR3 covers 11 residues. CDR1 MNHEY and CDR2 SVGAGI come from the germline V gene. V lost 10 bases to trimming and J lost 1 base, with 7 bases between them. The CDR3 bases are TGTGCCACCCAGCGGAACACTGAAGCTTTCTTT. Its protein product is CATQRNTEAFF.

This chain links TRBV7-9 with TRBJ2-5; D remains unclear. CDR3 length equals 16 residues. CDR1 and CDR2 from the germline V gene are SEHNR and FQNEAQ (reference sequence). V was cut by 5 bases and J by 0 bases, with 16 bases left in between. CDR3 nucleotides: TGTGCCAGCAGCACTGGCACCCAAGGGTACCAAGAGACCCAGTACTTC. Its protein product is CASSTGTQGYQETQYF.

The genes are TRBV4-2 and TRBJ1-4, with 9 positions matching TRBD1. This CDR3 contains 15 residues. V lost 4 bases and J lost 4; bases outside the gene matches: 4. Germline V gene sequence: CDR1 LGHNA, CDR2 YNFKEQ. The CDR3 DNA reads TGTGCCAGCAGCCCCCGGACAGGGGATAATGAAAAACTGTTTTTT. Its protein product is CASSPRTGDNEKLFF.

Only a few counts were recorded for this clonotype. This chain connects TRBV7-7 to TRBJ2-5; D call uncertain. The V gene's germline CDR1 is SSHAT and CDR2 FNYEAQ (reference sequence). The V end lost 1 base, the J end lost 0 bases, and 12 bases lay between the germline ends. This CDR3 has 16 amino acids. The CDR3 protein is CASSLGRPLYQETQYF. CDR3 bases: TGTGCCAGCAGCTTAGGAAGGCCCTTGTACCAAGAGACCCAGTACTTC.

This clonotype was counted ten times or more. The V call is TRBV29-1, the J call TRBJ1-3; D is ambiguous. Germline lookup yields CDR1 SQVTM and CDR2 ANQGSEA. CDR3 length equals 12 residues. The V and J ends lost 7 bases and 8 bases respectively, with 15 bases between them. In DNA form, the CDR3 reads TGCAGCGCTACTGACCTCGGGGACACCATATATTTT. Its protein product is CSATDLGDTIYF.

The CDR3 DNA sequence: TGCAGTGCTAGTAGGGCCAGCTCCTACGAGCAGTACTTC. Residues: CSASRASSYEQYF. The chain links TRBV20-1 to TRBJ2-7; no reliable D call. In germline, CDR1 is DFQATT, CDR2 SNEGSKA (reference sequence). The CDR3 sequence is 13 residues long. Trimming took off 3 bases at V and 0 bases at J, with 9 bases between the two ends.

The chain combines TRBV9 with TRBJ2-7; D is perhaps TRBD2 (7 bases). The V end was cut by 3 bases, the J end by 7 bases, with 8 bases between. The germline V gene encodes CDR1 SGDLS and CDR2 YYNGEE. The CDR3 has 11 residues. The CDR3 bases are TGTGCCAGCAGCGAGGGGGGGGAGCAGTACTTC. This codes for CASSEGGEQYF. Combining the CDR3 with reference TRBV9 and TRBJ2-7 gives the whole variable domain DSGVTQTPKHLITATGQRVTLRCSPRSGDLSVYWYQQSLDQGLQFLIQYYNGEERAKGNILERFSAQQFPDLHSELNLSSLELGDSALYFCASSEGGEQYFGPGTRLTVT.

This clonotype was counted between two and nine times. The rearrangement uses TRBV29-1 and TRBJ1-1, with D perhaps matching TRBD1 (5 bases). CDR3 length equals 13 residues. Trimming shortened V by 6 bases and J by 0 bases, and 11 bases separated the two germline ends. Looked up from germline, CDR1 is SQVTM and CDR2 is ANQGSEA. CDR3 in DNA: TGCAGCGTACCCCGACAGATGAACACTGAAGCTTTCTTT. It codes for CSVPRQMNTEAFF.

This clonotype was counted a few times. The V gene is TRBV12-3 or TRBV12-4, the J gene TRBJ1-1; no definite D call. Trimming removed 7 bases at V and 5 bases at J, with 20 bases between. CDR3 length equals 15 residues. CDR3 region: CASTSPVAGGTEAFF. CDR3 DNA sequence: TGTGCCAGCACCAGTCCAGTCGCGGGCGGAACTGAAGCTTTCTTT.

This clonotype was counted at least ten times. The chain has TRBV20-1 and TRBJ1-1; TRBD1 agrees at 7 bases. Unmatched junction bases numbered 11, after V lost 2 bases and J lost 8 bases. The CDR3 is made up of 14 amino acids. From germline, CDR1 is DFQATT and CDR2 SNEGSKA (reference sequence). The CDR3: CSARPPDRSSEAFF. The CDR3 nucleotides are TGCAGTGCTAGACCGCCGGACAGGTCCTCAGAAGCTTTCTTT.

The genes are TRBV10-3 and TRBJ2-2; D unresolved. Germline assignment: CDR1 ENHRY and CDR2 SYGVKD. This CDR3 has 11 residues. V shed 8 bases and J shed 7 bases, with 8 bases lying between them. In DNA form, the CDR3 reads TGTGCCATCGGTGTGGTCGGGGAGCTGTTTTTT. Its translation: CAIGVVGELFF.

In this sample, this clonotype turned up a few times. In DNA form, the CDR3 reads TGTGCCAGCAGCTCCGGGCCCAACTATGGCTACACCTTC. Its translation: CASSSGPNYGYTF. The chain recombines TRBV12-3 or TRBV12-4 with TRBJ1-2; no firm D call. Trimming shortened V by 6 bases and J by 2 bases, and 10 bases separated the two germline ends. The CDR3 is 13 amino acids.

In this sample, this clonotype turned up once. The chain has TRBV20-1 and TRBJ2-7, with D hard to call. Germline CDR1 reads DFQATT; CDR2 reads SNEGSKA (reference sequence). The CDR3 is made up of 15 amino acids. The V end was cut by 6 bases, the J end by 2 bases, with 20 bases between. The CDR3 loop is CSAPHARRSAYEQYF. CDR3 DNA: TGCAGTGCCCCCCACGCTCGGCGGTCCGCCTACGAGCAGTACTTC.